This entry concerns a single T cell receptor beta chain. Its target is not known. The CDR3 totals 14 residues. V was trimmed by 3 bases and J by 0 bases, leaving 3 bases between them. The data are from a study of CD8 T cells in ankylosing spondylitis. Quantitative 5'-RACE was performed with molecular barcodes, and it yielded the TCR beta libraries. TCRdb re-called the 5' RACE reads through MiXCR, storing one row per CDR3 protein. The table has approximately 220,000 distinct CDR3 sequences, around a quarter seen once. Study-wide results and limits: What appeared characteristic of ankylosing spondylitis blood was a TCR beta motif of eight highly homologous variants. Clones linked to disease, bearing a CD8+ phenotype, were relatively rare in peripheral blood. The clones that were linked to disease were reported to be significantly enriched in matched synovial fluid samples from ankylosing spondylitis patients.

The origin of this receptor is a male donor with ankylosing spondylitis or in good health (not recorded which). The chain has TRBV12-3 or TRBV12-4 and TRBJ2-6; no clear D. Sequenced material: blood, either unsorted or a sorted T cell fraction (not recorded which). DNA for the CDR3: TGTGCCAGCAGTTTCGGCTCTGGGGCCAACGTCCTGACTTTC. It is translated as CASSFGSGANVLTF.